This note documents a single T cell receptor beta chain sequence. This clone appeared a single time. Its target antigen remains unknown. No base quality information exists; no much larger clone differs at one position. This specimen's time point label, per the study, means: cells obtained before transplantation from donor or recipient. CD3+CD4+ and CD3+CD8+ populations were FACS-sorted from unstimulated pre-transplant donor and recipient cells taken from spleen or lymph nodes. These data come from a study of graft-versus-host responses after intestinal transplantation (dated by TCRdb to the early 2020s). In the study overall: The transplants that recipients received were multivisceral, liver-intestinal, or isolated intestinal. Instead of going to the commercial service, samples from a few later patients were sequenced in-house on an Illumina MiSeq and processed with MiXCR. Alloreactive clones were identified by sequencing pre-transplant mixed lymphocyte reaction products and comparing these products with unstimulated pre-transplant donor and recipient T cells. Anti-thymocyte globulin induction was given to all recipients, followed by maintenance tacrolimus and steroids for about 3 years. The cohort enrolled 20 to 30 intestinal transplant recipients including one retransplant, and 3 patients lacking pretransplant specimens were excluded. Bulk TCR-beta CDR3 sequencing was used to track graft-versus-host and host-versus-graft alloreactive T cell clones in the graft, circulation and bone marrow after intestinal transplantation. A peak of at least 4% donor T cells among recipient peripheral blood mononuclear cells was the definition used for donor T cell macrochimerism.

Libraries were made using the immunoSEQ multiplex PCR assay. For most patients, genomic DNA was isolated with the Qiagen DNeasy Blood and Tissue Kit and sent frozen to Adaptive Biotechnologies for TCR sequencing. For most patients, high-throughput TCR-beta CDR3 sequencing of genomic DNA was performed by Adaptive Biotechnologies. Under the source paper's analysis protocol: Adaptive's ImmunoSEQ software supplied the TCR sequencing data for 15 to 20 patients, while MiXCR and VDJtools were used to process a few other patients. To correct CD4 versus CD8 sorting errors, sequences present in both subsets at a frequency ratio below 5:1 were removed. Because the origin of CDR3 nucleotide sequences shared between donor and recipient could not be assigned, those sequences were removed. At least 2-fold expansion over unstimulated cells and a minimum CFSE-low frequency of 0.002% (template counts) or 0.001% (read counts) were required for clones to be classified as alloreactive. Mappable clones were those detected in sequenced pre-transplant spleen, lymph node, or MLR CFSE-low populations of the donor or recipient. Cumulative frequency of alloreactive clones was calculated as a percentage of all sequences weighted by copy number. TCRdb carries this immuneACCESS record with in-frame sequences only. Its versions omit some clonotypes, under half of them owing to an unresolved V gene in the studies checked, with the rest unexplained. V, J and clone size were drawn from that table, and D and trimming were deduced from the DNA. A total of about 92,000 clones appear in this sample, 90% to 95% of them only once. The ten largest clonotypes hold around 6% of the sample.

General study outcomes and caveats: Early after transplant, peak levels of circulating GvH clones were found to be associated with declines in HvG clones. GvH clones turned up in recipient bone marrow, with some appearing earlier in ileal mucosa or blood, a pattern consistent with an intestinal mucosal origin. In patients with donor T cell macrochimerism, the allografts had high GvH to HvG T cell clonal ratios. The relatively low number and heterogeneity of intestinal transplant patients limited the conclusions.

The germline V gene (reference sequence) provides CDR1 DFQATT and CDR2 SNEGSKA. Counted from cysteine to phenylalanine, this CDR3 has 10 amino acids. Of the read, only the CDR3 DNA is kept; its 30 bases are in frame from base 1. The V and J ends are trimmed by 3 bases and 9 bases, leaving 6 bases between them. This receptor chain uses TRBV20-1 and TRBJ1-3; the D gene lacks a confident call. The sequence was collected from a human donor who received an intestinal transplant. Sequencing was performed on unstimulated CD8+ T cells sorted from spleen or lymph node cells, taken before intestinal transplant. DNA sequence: TGCAGTGCTAGGGACTTCACCATATATTTT. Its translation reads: CSARDFTIYF.